Below are 23 T cell receptor beta chains sequenced from a single sample in a study of blood T cells in healthy people across ages. Together with a sample-barcoded 5' primer, a J-beta primer mix was included in a second PCR lasting about 6 to 11 cycles. TCRdb re-analysed the 5' RACE reads in MiXCR, keeping a single row per CDR3 protein. The sample has hundreds of thousands of distinct CDR3 sequences; about 37% are singletons. Sequenced input: blood. These receptors were obtained from a man younger than 35 in good health.

This clonotype was seen ten or more times. This chain uses TRBV20-1 with TRBJ1-6; D is unresolved. V was cut by 3 bases and J by 5 bases, with 11 bases left in between. Germline CDR1 reads DFQATT; CDR2 reads SNEGSKA (reference sequence). The CDR3 has 14 amino acids. The CDR3 DNA sequence: TGCAGTGCTAGTAACGGGCCGGATAATTCACCCCTCCACTTT. The encoded protein is CSASNGPDNSPLHF.

In the case of this clonotype: At one of its ends the junction is not consistent with the germline gene, which may arise from a read error. The CDR3 region is CASNESKGTAQETQYF. The DNA of the CDR3 is TGCGCCAGCAATGAGTCGAAGGGGACAGCCCAAGAGACCCAGTACTTC. The chain links TRBV10-2 to TRBJ2-5; TRBD1 aligns across 7 bases. CDR1 is WSHSY and CDR2 is SAAADI in the germline V gene. The CDR3 runs 16 residues.

The chain links TRBV7-2 to TRBJ2-3, with D possibly TRBD2 on 7 matching bases. The germline V gene has CDR1 SGHTA and CDR2 FQGNSA. This CDR3 has 16 residues. V shed 1 base and J shed 4 bases, with 15 bases lying between them. The DNA for the CDR3 is TGTGCCAGCAGCTTAGAAGGGGGGGGGTGGGCAGATACGCAGTATTTT. Translating gives CASSLEGGGWADTQYF.

V is TRBV15 and J is TRBJ1-1, with 10 bases that match TRBD1. V shed 8 bases, J shed 2 bases, and the junction held 17 bases outside the gene matches. The CDR3 covers 18 residues. Germline V CDR1 and CDR2: LNHNV, YYDKDF (reference sequence). CDR3 DNA sequence: TGTGCCACCGAGGGACAGGGGCGATCCGATGGGAGAAACACTGAAGCTTTCTTT. Its protein product is CATEGQGRSDGRNTEAFF. The full variable domain, in which reference TRBV15 and TRBJ1-1 provide the parts outside the CDR3, is DAMVIQNPRYQVTQFGKPVTLSCSQTLNHNVMYWYQQKSSQAPKLLFHYYDKDFNNEADTPDNFQSRRPNTSFCFLDIRSPGLGDTAMYLCATEGQGRSDGRNTEAFFGQGTRLTVV.

This clonotype was seen a handful of times. The V gene is TRBV20-1, the J gene TRBJ1-4; a weak D match, TRBD1 (6 bases). From germline, CDR1 is DFQATT and CDR2 SNEGSKA (reference sequence). V was clipped by 6 bases and J by 1 base, with 12 bases between them. CDR3 size: 14 residues. The CDR3 DNA sequence: TGCAGTGCGAGCGGGACAAGAACTAATGAAAAACTGTTTTTT. It is translated as CSASGTRTNEKLFF.

V and J are TRBV4-2 and TRBJ2-6; no definite D call. V lost 3 bases, J lost 0 bases, and 9 bases lay in between. The CDR3 has 16 residues. Germline CDR1 is LGHNA and CDR2 is YNFKEQ. The DNA of the CDR3 is TGTGCCAGCAGCCAGGAATTAAGCTCTGGGGCCAACGTCCTGACTTTC. As protein: CASSQELSSGANVLTF.

The chain uses TRBV6-2 or TRBV6-3 and TRBJ1-5; D gene uncertain. Germline CDR1 and CDR2: MNHEY and SVGEGT. The CDR3 is made up of 14 amino acids. Between the trimmed V and J ends, which lost 2 bases and 0 bases, there was a span of 5 bases. CDR3 nucleotides: TGTGCCAGCAGTTACCGGATTAGCAATCAGCCCCAGCATTTT. This encodes CASSYRISNQPQHF.

V usage is TRBV20-1 and J usage is TRBJ1-1; no clear D. This CDR3 has 15 amino acids. V lost 0 bases and J lost 1, with 12 bases in between. Germline loops: CDR1 DFQATT, CDR2 SNEGSKA (reference sequence). CDR3 sequence (DNA): TGCAGTGCTAGAGAGTATGGGCTGGGGAACACTGAAGCTTTCTTT. It translates to CSAREYGLGNTEAFF.

The chain has TRBV29-1 and TRBJ1-2; D unclear. This CDR3 is built from 14 residues. The germline V and J ends were trimmed by 3 bases and 0 bases, with 11 bases remaining between them. Germline V lookup: CDR1 SQVTM, CDR2 ANQGSEA. In nucleotides, the CDR3 is TGCAGCGTTGAGGTGACGGACTCTAACTATGGCTACACCTTC. Translation gives CSVEVTDSNYGYTF.

The rearrangement uses TRBV12-3 or TRBV12-4 and TRBJ1-1; D is ambiguous. The CDR3 runs 15 residues. The V end was cut by 6 bases, the J end by 5 bases, with 19 bases between. DNA of the CDR3: TGTGCCAGCAGCCCACCTCCGGCCCAGAAGACTGAAGCTTTCTTT. Translated, it gives CASSPPPAQKTEAFF.

About this clonotype: At one end the junction does not follow the germline gene, possibly because of a read error. The chain carries TRBV5-1 and TRBJ1-2, with 7 positions matching TRBD1. This CDR3 spans 18 amino acids. Looked up from germline, CDR1 is SGHRS and CDR2 is YFSETQ. This CDR3 reads CASSLGSERGQANYGDTF. As DNA, the CDR3 is TGCGCCAGCAGCTTGGGCAGTGAAAGGGGGCAAGCTAACTATGGCGACACCTTC.

This clonotype was observed at least ten times. The chain recombines TRBV20-1 with TRBJ2-5; a possible D gene is TRBD2 (6 bases). Looked up from germline, CDR1 is DFQATT and CDR2 is SNEGSKA (reference sequence). This CDR3 has 15 residues. Trimming removed 6 bases at V and 4 bases at J, with 21 bases between. CDR3 in DNA: TGCAGTGCAAGGGGCCCTACGGGGGAGTCAGAGACCCAGTACTTC. Encoded protein: CSARGPTGESETQYF.

A few counts support this clonotype. J is TRBJ1-1 and V is TRBV20-1; 7 bases are a match to TRBD1. The CDR3 length is 14 residues. Germline CDR1 DFQATT, CDR2 SNEGSKA (reference sequence). V shed 3 bases, J shed 5 bases, and the junction held 9 bases outside the gene matches. The CDR3 nucleotides are TGCAGTGCTAGCAGGGGGAGCGGGGCTACTGAAGCTTTCTTT. Translation: CSASRGSGATEAFF.

The V gene is TRBV29-1, the J gene TRBJ2-1; 8 bases fit TRBD1. V gave up 6 bases and J gave up 13 bases; unmatched junction bases: 17. CDR1 and CDR2 (germline): SQVTM, ANQGSEA. The CDR3 runs to 14 residues. CDR3 DNA sequence: TGCAGCGTCGCTTGGGACAGGTTGGGAGAGACCCAGTTCTTC. This gives the protein CSVAWDRLGETQFF.

This clonotype was seen a few times. The gene calls are TRBV2 and TRBJ1-2; TRBD1 aligns across 12 bases. CDR1 is SNHLY and CDR2 is FYNNEI in the germline V gene. V was pared by 5 bases and J by 9 bases, with 7 bases of the junction left unmatched. The CDR3 runs 14 residues. The CDR3 spells CASSRGTGGGSYTF. CDR3 coding DNA: TGTGCCAGCAGTAGAGGGACAGGGGGCGGCAGCTACACCTTC.

The chain recombines TRBV10-3 with TRBJ2-1; weak D call: TRBD1 (5 bases). With 8 bases removed from V and 1 base from J, the gap between germline ends came to 12 bases. The CDR3 spans 14 residues. CDR1 is ENHRY, CDR2 SYGVKD, per germline. The CDR3 sequence: CAIGNRSSYNEQFF. The CDR3 coding sequence is TGTGCCATCGGCAACAGGTCATCCTACAATGAGCAGTTCTTC.

A few counts support this clonotype. The chain links TRBV11-1 to TRBJ1-1; D gene uncertain. Germline values: CDR1 SGHAT, CDR2 FQDESV (reference sequence). The CDR3 covers 13 residues. Trimming took off 8 bases at V and 1 base at J, with 11 bases between the two ends. The CDR3 loop reads CASGIAPNTEAFF. The CDR3 region has the DNA TGTGCCAGCGGGATCGCTCCGAACACTGAAGCTTTCTTT. Filled out from reference TRBV11-1 and TRBJ1-1, the complete variable domain reads EAEVAQSPRYKITEKSQAVAFWCDPISGHATLYWYRQILGQGPELLVQFQDESVVDDSQLPKDRFSAERLKGVDSTLKIQPAELGDSAMYLCASGIAPNTEAFFGQGTRLTVV.

The V and J genes are TRBV20-1 and TRBJ1-1; D is uncertain. V shed 1 base and J shed 1 base, with 7 bases lying between them. Looked up from germline, CDR1 is DFQATT and CDR2 is SNEGSKA (reference sequence). The CDR3 has 13 amino acids. The CDR3 sequence is CSARVDRNTEAFF. In nucleotides, the CDR3 is TGCAGTGCTAGAGTGGACCGGAACACTGAAGCTTTCTTT.

The chain has TRBV7-2 and TRBJ2-3, with D perhaps TRBD1 (5 bases). Germline values: CDR1 SGHTA, CDR2 FQGNSA. This CDR3 comprises 14 residues. V dropped 6 bases and J dropped 4 bases, with 14 bases sitting between them. The CDR3 nucleotides are TGTGCCAGCAGGCTGGGGCTGGGCGCAGATACGCAGTATTTT. This translates into CASRLGLGADTQYF.

This clonotype was detected only once. Written as DNA, the CDR3 is TGTGCCAGCAGGGAGGGCAGCCACTATGGCTACACCTTC. This translates into CASREGSHYGYTF. The chain combines TRBV12-3 or TRBV12-4 with TRBJ1-2; unclear D gene. V dropped 6 bases and J dropped 3 bases, with 11 bases sitting between them. This CDR3 has 13 residues.

Note on this clonotype: A much more abundant neighbour one base away suggests this may be a read error. The gene calls are TRBV20-1 and TRBJ2-1, with 8 nucleotides matching TRBD1. J lost 8 bases, V lost 8 bases, and 17 bases had no gene match. Germline V lookup: CDR1 DFQATT, CDR2 SNEGSKA (reference sequence). The CDR3 has 15 amino acids. The CDR3 bases are TGCAGTTTCCCATCTGGACAGGGAGACCCCCATGAGCAGTTCTTC. Translated, it gives CSFPSGQGDPHEQFF.

Ten or more counts support this clonotype. This chain links TRBV12-3 or TRBV12-4 with TRBJ1-2; the match to TRBD1 covers 7 bases. Trimming cost V 3 bases and J 3 bases; bases outside gene matches: 7. CDR3 length: 15 residues. The CDR3 DNA is TGTGCCAGCAGTTTGGGACAGCTCAGGGACTATGGCTACACCTTC. Protein: CASSLGQLRDYGYTF.

This clonotype came up a few times. A read error may be the cause here, since a much bigger clone is one base away. The V and J genes are TRBV20-1 and TRBJ2-1; D remains ambiguous. The DNA end favors TRBJ2-7, so the J call may be wrong. The CDR3 consists of 14 residues. Germline assignment: CDR1 DFQATT and CDR2 SNEGSKA (reference sequence). The CDR3 here is CSAVRPLKPHEQYF. CDR3 nucleotide sequence: TGCAGTGCTGTCCGGCCCCTAAAGCCCCATGAGCAGTACTTC.